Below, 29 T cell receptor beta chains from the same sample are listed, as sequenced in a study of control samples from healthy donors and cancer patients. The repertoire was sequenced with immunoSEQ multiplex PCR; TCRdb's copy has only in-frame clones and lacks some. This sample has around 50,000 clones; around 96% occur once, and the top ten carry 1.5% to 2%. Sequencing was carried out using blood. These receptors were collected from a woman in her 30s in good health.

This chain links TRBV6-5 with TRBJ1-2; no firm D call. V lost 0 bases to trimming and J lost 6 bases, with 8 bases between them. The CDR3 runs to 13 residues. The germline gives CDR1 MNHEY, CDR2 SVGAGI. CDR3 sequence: CASSYSLSHGYTF. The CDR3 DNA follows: TGTGCCAGCAGTTACTCGCTGAGCCATGGCTACACCTTC.

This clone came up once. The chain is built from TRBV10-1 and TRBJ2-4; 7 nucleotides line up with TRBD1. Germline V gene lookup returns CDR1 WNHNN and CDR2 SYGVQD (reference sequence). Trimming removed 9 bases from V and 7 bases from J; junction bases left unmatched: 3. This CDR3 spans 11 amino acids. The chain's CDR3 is CARTGMNIQYF. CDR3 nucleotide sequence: TGCGCCAGGACAGGGATGAACATTCAGTACTTC.

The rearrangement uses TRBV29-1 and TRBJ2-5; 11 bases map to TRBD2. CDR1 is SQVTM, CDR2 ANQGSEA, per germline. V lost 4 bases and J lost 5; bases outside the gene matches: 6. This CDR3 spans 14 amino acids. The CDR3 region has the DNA TGCAGCGTTGTAACTAGCGGGAGTATGGAGACCCAGTACTTC. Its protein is CSVVTSGSMETQYF.

CDR3: CASSQEASSGRYEQYF. The CDR3 DNA reads as TGTGCCAGCAGCCAGGAAGCCTCTAGCGGGAGGTACGAGCAGTACTTC. J is TRBJ2-7 and V is TRBV4-2; 11 bases agree with TRBD2. Germline V CDR1 and CDR2: LGHNA, YNFKEQ. CDR3 length equals 16 residues. V gave up 3 bases and J gave up 4 bases; unmatched junction bases: 8.

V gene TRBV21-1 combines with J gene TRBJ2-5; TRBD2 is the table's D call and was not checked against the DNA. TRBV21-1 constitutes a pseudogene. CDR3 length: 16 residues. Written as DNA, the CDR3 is TGTGCCAGCAGCTCTATGGGGGGGACATCCCAAGAGACCCAGTACTTC. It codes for CASSSMGGTSQETQYF.

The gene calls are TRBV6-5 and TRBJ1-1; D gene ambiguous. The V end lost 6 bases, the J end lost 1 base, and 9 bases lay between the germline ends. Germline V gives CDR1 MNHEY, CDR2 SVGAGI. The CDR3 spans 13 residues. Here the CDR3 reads CASSPTENTEAFF. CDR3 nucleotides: TGTGCCAGCAGCCCGACGGAGAACACTGAAGCTTTCTTT.

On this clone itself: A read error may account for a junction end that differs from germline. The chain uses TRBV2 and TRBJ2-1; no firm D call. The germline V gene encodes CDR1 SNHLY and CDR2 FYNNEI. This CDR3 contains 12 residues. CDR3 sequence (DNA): TGTGCCAGCAGTGAAATTTGGCCGGCGGAGATCTTC. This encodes CASSEIWPAEIF.

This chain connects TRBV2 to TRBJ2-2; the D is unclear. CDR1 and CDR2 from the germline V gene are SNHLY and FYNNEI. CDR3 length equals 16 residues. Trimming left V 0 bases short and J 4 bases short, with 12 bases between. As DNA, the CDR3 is TGTGCCAGCAGTGAAGCGCTCGGTTATGGCACCGGGGAGCTGTTTTTT. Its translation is CASSEALGYGTGELFF.

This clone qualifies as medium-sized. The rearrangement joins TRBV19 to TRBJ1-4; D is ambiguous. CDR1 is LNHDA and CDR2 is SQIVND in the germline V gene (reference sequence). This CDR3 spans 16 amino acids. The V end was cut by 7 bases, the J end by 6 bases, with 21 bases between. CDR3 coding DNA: TGTGCCAGTACTCAAGGAAGGGCCGCCCATGATGAAAAACTGTTTTTT. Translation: CASTQGRAAHDEKLFF.

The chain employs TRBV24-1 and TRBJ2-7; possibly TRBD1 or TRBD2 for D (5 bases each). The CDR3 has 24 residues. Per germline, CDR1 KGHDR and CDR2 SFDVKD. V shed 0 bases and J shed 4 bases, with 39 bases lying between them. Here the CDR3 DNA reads TGTGCCACCAGTGATTTGCCGGCAAAGACAGCGGCTTCTCCAACATACGAGAGACCTTACGAGCAGTACTTC. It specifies CATSDLPAKTAASPTYERPYEQYF.

The CDR3 region is CASSTRLEREAEQFF. The CDR3, as DNA: TGTGCCAGCAGTACCCGACTAGAGCGGGAGGCTGAGCAGTTCTTC. The chain links TRBV27 to TRBJ2-1; 9 bases map to TRBD2. With V trimmed by 5 bases and J by 9 bases, 11 bases remained unmatched. From germline, CDR1 is MNHEY and CDR2 SMNVEV (reference sequence). The length of the CDR3 is 15 residues.

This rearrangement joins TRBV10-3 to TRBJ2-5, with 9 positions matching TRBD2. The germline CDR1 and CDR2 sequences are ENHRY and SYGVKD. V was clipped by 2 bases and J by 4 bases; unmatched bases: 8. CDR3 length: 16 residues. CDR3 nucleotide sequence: TGTGCCATCAGTGAGGGGGTTAGCGGGAGTGTAGAGACCCAGTACTTC. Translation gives CAISEGVSGSVETQYF.

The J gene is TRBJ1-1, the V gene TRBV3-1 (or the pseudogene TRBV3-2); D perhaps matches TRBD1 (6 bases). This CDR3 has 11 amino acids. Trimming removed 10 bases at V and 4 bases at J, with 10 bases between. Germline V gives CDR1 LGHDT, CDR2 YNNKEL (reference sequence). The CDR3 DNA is TGTGCCAAAAAGGGGGGCACTGAAGCTTTCTTT. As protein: CAKKGGTEAFF.

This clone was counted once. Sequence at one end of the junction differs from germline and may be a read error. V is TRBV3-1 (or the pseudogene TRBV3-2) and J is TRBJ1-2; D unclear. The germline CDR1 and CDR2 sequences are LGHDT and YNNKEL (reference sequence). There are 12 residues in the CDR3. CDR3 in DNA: TGTGCCGGCAGCCAAGATATCTATGGCTACACCTTC. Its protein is CAGSQDIYGYTF.

The CDR3 loop reads CASSIERQSYEQYF. CDR3 nucleotide sequence: TGTGCCAGTAGTATCGAGCGGCAATCCTACGAGCAGTACTTC. The chain recombines TRBV19 with TRBJ2-7; D may be TRBD2 (5 bases). Germline V gene lookup returns CDR1 LNHDA and CDR2 SQIVND (reference sequence). Deletions cut 3 bases from V and 1 base from J, with 10 bases between. The CDR3 loop spans 14 amino acids.

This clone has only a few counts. The CDR3 bases are TGTGCCAGCAGCTCGCGGGAGCTCCCAGATACGCAGTATTTT. It is translated as CASSSRELPDTQYF. The V call is TRBV3-1 (or the pseudogene TRBV3-2), the J call TRBJ2-3; TRBD2 matches 7 bases. This CDR3 contains 14 residues. The V segment lost 5 bases and the J segment 4 bases; nucleotides outside the gene matches: 6. Germline values: CDR1 LGHDT, CDR2 YNNKEL (reference sequence).

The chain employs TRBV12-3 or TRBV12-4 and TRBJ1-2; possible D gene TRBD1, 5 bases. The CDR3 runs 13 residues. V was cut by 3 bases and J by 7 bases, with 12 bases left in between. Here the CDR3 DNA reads TGTGCCAGCAGTTTTCCCGGGGCGGCTGGCTACACCTTC. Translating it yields CASSFPGAAGYTF.

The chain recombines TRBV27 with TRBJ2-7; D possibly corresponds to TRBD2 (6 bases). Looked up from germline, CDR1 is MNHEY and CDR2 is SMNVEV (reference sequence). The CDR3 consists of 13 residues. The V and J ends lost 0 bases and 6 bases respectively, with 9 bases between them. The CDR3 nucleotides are TGTGCCAGCAGTTTATCGAGGACTACCGAGCAGTACTTC. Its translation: CASSLSRTTEQYF.

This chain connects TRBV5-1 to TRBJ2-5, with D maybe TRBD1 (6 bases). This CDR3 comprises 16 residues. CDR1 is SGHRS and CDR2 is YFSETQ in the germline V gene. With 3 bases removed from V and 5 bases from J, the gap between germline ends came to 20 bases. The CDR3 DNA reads TGCGCCAGCAGCTCAACCTTGGACAGTGGGTTCGAGACCCAGTACTTC. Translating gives CASSSTLDSGFETQYF.

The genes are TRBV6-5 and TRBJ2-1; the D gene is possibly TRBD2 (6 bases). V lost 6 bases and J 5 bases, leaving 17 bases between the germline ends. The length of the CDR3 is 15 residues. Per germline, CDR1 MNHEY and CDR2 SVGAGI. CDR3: CASRDYGEEDNEQFF. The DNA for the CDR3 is TGTGCCAGCAGGGACTATGGGGAGGAGGACAATGAGCAGTTCTTC.

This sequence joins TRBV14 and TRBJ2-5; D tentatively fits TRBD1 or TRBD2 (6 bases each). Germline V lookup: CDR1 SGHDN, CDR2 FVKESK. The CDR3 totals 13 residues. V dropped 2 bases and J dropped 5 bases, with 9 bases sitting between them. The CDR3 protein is CASSQLGGETQYF. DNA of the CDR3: TGTGCCAGCAGCCAACTAGGGGGGGAGACCCAGTACTTC.

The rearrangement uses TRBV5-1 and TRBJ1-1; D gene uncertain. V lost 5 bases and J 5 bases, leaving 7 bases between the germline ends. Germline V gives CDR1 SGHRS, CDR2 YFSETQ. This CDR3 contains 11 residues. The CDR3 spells CASRGGTEAFF. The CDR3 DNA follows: TGCGCCAGCAGGGGCGGGACTGAAGCTTTCTTT. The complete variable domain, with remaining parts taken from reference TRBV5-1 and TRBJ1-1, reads KAGVTQTPRYLIKTRGQQVTLSCSPISGHRSVSWYQQTPGQGLQFLFEYFSETQRNKGNFPGRFSGRQFSNSRSEMNVSTLELGDSALYLCASRGGTEAFFGQGTRLTVV.

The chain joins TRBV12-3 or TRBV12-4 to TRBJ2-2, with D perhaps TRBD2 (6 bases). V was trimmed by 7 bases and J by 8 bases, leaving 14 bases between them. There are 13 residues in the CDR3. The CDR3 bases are TGTGCCAGCAACCCCCCCGGGAGAGGGGAGCTGTTTTTT. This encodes CASNPPGRGELFF.

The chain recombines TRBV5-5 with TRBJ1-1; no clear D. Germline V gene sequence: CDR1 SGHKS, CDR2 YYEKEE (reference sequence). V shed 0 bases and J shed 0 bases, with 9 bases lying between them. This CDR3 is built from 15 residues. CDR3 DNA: TGTGCCAGCAGCTTGGTGGGTAAAATGAACACTGAAGCTTTCTTT. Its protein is CASSLVGKMNTEAFF.

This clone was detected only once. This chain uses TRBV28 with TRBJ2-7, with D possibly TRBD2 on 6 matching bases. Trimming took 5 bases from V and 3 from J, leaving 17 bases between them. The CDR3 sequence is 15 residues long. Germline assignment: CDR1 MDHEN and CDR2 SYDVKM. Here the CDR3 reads CASSTQRLVLYEQYF. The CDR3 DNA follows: TGTGCCAGCAGTACCCAGCGACTAGTTCTCTACGAGCAGTACTTC. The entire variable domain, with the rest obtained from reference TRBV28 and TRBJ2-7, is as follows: DVKVTQSSRYLVKRTGEKVFLECVQDMDHENMFWYRQDPGLGLRLIYFSYDVKMKEKGDIPEGYSVSREKKERFSLILESASTNQTSMYLCASSTQRLVLYEQYFGPGTRLTVT.

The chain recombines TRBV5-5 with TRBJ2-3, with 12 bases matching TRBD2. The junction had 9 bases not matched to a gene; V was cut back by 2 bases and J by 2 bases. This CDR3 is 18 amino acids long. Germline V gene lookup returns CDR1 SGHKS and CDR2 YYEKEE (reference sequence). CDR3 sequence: CASSLTYGLAGNTDTQYF. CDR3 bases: TGTGCCAGCAGCTTAACATACGGACTAGCGGGAAACACAGATACGCAGTATTTT.

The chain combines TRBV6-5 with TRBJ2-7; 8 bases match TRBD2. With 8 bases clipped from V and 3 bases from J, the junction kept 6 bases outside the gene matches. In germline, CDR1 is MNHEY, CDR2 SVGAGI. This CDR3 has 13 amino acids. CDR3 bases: TGTGCCAGCGCGAACAGCGGGAGCTACGAGCAGTACTTC. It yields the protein CASANSGSYEQYF.

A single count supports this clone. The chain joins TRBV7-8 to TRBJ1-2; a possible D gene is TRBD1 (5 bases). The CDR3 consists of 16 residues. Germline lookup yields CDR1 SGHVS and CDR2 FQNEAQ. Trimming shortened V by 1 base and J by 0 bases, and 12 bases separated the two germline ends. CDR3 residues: CASSLGRDYSNYGYTF. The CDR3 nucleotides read TGTGCCAGCAGCTTAGGGAGGGACTATTCTAACTATGGCTACACCTTC.

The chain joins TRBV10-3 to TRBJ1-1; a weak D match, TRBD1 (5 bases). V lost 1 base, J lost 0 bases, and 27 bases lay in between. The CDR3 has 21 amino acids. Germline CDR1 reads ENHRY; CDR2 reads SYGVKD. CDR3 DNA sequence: TGTGCCATCAGTGAGTTAATAGGGGACGCCCGGACCAATAGAATGAACACTGAAGCTTTCTTT. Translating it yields CAISELIGDARTNRMNTEAFF.